This T cell receptor beta chain was documented in a study of regulatory T cells in long-lasting Graves disease (dated by TCRdb to the early 2020s). Regarding the research as a whole: To count as having persistent Graves' disease, a patient had to have received antithyroid drug treatment for over 5 years with TSH receptor autoantibodies remaining persistently positive. The study was conducted in China and was registered as a clinical trial. Patients with persistent Graves' disease were compared with patients with newly diagnosed Graves' disease using TCR sequencing and RNA sequencing of peripheral blood. On average, persistent Graves' disease patients in the clinical cohort had been on antithyroid drugs for about 10.3 years. A total of roughly 33 samples were covered by TCR sequencing, comprising around 13 persistent and approximately 20 newly diagnosed Graves' disease patients.

Libraries were built with multiplex PCR. TCRdb lists the instrument as Illumina HiSeq 4000. To build TCR beta libraries, CDR3 regions were amplified by Arm-PCR using iRepertoire HTBI primers. PCR products were gel purified before sequencing. As for the original processing: Across samples, around 58 TRBV and 13 to 15 TRBJ segments were identified and used for gene usage analysis of CDR3 amino acid clonotypes. COPE and FqMerger were used to merge the filtered high-quality paired reads into contigs. BLAST was used to align contigs to IMGT TRBV, TRBD and TRBJ reference genes, and CDR3 was defined according to IMGT. Any clonotype with a frequency above 0.1% was classified as a highly expanded clone. Shannon entropy was used to measure repertoire diversity, and the Gini coefficient was used to measure V-J evenness. Clonotypes shared by more than one individual were considered public. In TCRdb, the public reads were trimmed at Q25 with fastp and aligned with MiXCR, with productive beta chains retained. All rows with the same CDR3 protein become a single entry with the most common DNA and genes. It is TCRdb's table, rather than the study itself, that gives the V and J calls and clone size. The sample has a few hundred thousand distinct CDR3 sequences on record, roughly 25% of them singletons. 25% to 30% of the sample goes to the ten largest clones.

This clonotype showed up many times. Its recognized antigen is unknown. No per-base quality is available; no much larger clone lies one base away. The sample's time point label, in plain terms: persistent/refractory GD, antithyroid drugs over 5 years with positive TRAb. For both TCR sequencing and RNA sequencing, RNA was extracted from PBMCs using TRIzol. The diagnosis of Graves' disease followed American Thyroid Association guidelines. The patients came from an endocrinology department in Xi'an, China. Each patient gave 8.5 to 9.5 milliliters of peripheral blood, collected in an EDTA anticoagulant tube. Ficoll Paque Plus density gradient separation was used to isolate PBMCs, and no further T cell sorting was done. An Agilent 2100 Bioanalyzer and agarose gel were used to check RNA quality, while a NanoDrop 2000 measured RNA concentration. V trim: 2 bases; J trim: 7 bases; unmatched bases: 6. Via the germline V gene (reference sequence), CDR1 is SEHNR and CDR2 FQNEAQ. The CDR3 covers 15 residues, taking in both the cysteine and the phenylalanine. CDR3 DNA is the only sequence kept; it has 45 bases, read in frame from the first base.

On the study overall, not on this receptor specifically: Sequencing and analysis were restricted to the TCR beta chain. Compared with newly diagnosed patients, patients with persistent Graves' disease had lower TCR Shannon entropy and fewer highly expanded clones, which suggests clonal expansion. Peripheral blood alone was examined, since thyroid tissue, which constituted the primary lesion, could not be accessed. TRBV28, TRBJ1-2 and TRBJ2-5 were preferentially used in persistent disease, while TRBV20-1 and TRBJ2-1 were favored in newly diagnosed disease. Patients with persistent disease shared more public clonotypes (fewer than 3,000) than newly diagnosed patients did (around 930). The authors acknowledged the small sample size as a limitation that may reduce accuracy.

The sequenced sample was peripheral blood mononuclear cells (PBMCs), obtained when the disease was refractory, from a patient treated with antithyroid drugs. The TCR was taken from a woman in her thirties or forties with Graves disease. Donor details come from another sample of the same person, matched by shared clones. The chain is encoded by TRBV7-9 joined to TRBJ2-2, with 8 bases aligning to TRBD2. The DNA reads as follows: TGTGCCAGCAGCTTATCAGCGGGAGTTGGCGGGGAGCTGTTTTTT. Its coded protein is CASSLSAGVGGELFF.